This T cell receptor beta chain stems from a study of PD-L1 blockade in urothelial cancer. Study context: Atezolizumab was started by patients around 2014 at 1,200 mg intravenously every 3 weeks. Timepoints chosen for blood analysis were 3 weeks (second dose) and 6 weeks after treatment start.

Sequencing was performed with immunoSEQ multiplex PCR; in TCRdb, only in-frame clones are kept and a portion is missing. The sample includes some 77,000 clones, roughly 87% of them seen just once. Overall study results and limits: Expansion of tumor-associated blood clones at 3 weeks was greater in durable-benefit patients. Better survival was forecast by a pretreatment blood TCR clonality below the median.

This clone was found once. Its specificity is unknown. Germline-derived CDR1 and CDR2 are SGDLS and YYNGEE. The CDR3 sequence is 17 residues long. Trimming took 0 bases from V and 4 from J; bases not matched to a gene: 5. The V gene is TRBV9, the J gene TRBJ2-2; 11 nucleotides match TRBD2. This TCR derives from an older woman with urothelial cancer. Sample: PBMCs, taken around atezolizumab (anti-PD-L1) treatment. CDR3 in amino acids: CASSVGGLAGLTGELFF. The DNA of the CDR3 is TGTGCCAGCAGCGTAGGCGGACTAGCGGGCCTCACCGGGGAGCTGTTTTTT.